This T cell receptor beta chain was found in a study of CD8 T cell repertoires and HIV-1 epitope variants. Study context: Separate wells received one of Twenty-five Gag or Nef variant peptides. Control wells had CMV/EBV/flu peptides, negative Ebola AY9, or no peptide.

CDR3 size: 16 residues. Trimming took 4 bases from V and 0 from J, leaving 13 bases between them. Germline lookup yields CDR1 SGHDN and CDR2 FVKESK. About this clone itself: Antigen unknown.

Study observations and caveats: Under ten antigen-specific TCR beta clonotypes were found; more than five seemed cross-reactive to variants. The assay identified only TCR beta chains of antigen-proliferating T cells.

Method: immunoSEQ multiplex PCR; TCRdb's copy keeps in-frame clones and lacks some. This sample has approximately 4,600 clones, with 65% to 80% found just once. The gene calls are TRBV14 and TRBJ1-3; D not certain. Sequencing used cultured CD8+ T cells derived from PBMCs. This receptor was taken from a male donor with HIV. This CDR3 reads CASSLVGGTSGNTIYF. The CDR3 bases are TGTGCCAGCAGCCTTGTAGGCGGAACCTCTGGAAACACCATATATTTT.